This T cell receptor (beta chain) was documented in a study of CD8 T cells in Susac syndrome. Study results and limitations: It was acknowledged by the study that relatively few individuals were included in its TCR sequencing and HLA analysis.

The authors carried out high-throughput sequencing of TCR beta. They applied it to CD8+ and CD4+ T cells obtained from blood. TEMRA cells were FACS-enriched and CD8+ and CD4+ T cells negatively isolated. Germline V gene data show CDR1 as SEHNR and CDR2 as FQNEAQ (reference sequence). This CDR3 spans 12 amino acids. V was pared by 0 bases and J by 12 bases, with 9 bases between. It was with random hexamers that about 0.45 to 1 ug RNA was reverse transcribed. TCR beta CDR3 was amplified by immunoSEQ covering 54 Vbeta and 13 Jbeta. TCRdb re-analysed the immunoSEQ multiplex PCR reads in MiXCR, keeping a single row per CDR3 protein. The table lists a few hundred thousand distinct CDR3 sequences, approximately 85% of them singletons. A single count supports this clonotype. The antigen remains unidentified.

Sequencing was performed on CD8+ T cells from PBMCs. The chain combines TRBV7-9 with TRBJ2-1, with D perhaps matching TRBD2 (6 bases). The receptor's source is a human donor with multiple sclerosis. The CDR3 reads CASSLAMGGQFF. CDR3 bases: TGTGCCAGCAGCTTAGCGATGGGGGGGCAGTTCTTC.